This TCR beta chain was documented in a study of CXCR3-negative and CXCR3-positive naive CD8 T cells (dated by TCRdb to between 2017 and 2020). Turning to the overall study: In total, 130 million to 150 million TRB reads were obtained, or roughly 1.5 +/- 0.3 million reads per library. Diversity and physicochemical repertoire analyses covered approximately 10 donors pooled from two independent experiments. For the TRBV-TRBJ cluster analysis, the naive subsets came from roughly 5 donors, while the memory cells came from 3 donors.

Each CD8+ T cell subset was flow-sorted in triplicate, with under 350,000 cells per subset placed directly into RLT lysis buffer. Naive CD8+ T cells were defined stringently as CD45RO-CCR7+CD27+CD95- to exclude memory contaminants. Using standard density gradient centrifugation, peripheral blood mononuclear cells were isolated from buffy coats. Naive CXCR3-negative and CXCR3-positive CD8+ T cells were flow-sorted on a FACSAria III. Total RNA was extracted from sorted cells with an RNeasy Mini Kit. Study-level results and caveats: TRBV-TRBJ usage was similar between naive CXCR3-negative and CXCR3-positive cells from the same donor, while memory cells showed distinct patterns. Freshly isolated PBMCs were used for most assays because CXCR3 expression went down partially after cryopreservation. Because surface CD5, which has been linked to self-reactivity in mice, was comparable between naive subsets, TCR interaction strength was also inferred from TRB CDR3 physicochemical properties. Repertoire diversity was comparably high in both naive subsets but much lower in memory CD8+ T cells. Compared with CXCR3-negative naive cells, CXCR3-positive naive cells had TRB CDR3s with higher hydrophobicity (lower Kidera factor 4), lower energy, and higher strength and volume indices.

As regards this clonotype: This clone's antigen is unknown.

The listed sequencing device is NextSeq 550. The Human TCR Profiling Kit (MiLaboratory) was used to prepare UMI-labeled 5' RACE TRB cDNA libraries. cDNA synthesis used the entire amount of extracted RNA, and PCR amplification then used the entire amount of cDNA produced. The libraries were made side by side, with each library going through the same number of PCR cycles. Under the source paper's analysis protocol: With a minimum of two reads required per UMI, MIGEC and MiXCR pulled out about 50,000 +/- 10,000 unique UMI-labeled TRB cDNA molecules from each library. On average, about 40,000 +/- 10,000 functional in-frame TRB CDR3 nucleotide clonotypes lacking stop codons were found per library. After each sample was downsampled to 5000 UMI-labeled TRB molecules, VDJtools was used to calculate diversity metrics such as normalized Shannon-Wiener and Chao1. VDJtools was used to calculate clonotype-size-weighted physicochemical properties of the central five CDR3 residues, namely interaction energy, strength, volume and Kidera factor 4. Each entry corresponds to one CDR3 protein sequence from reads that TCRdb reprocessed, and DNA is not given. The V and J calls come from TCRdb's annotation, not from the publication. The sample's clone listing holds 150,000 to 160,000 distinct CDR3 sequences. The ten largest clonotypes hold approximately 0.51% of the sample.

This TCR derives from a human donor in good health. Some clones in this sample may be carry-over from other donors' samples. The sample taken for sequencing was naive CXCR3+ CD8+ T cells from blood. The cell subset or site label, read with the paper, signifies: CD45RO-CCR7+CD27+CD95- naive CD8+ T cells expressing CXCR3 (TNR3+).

CDR3 region: CASSPHRDRGLNTEAFF. This receptor chain uses TRBV3-1 and TRBJ1-1; TCRdb's D call, TRBD1, is unchecked because there is no DNA. From its cysteine to its phenylalanine, the CDR3 spans 17 amino acids. No DNA has been recorded. Per the germline V gene (reference sequence), LGHDT is the CDR1 and YNNKEL is the CDR2.